This TCR beta chain was captured in a study of early T cells in non-severe SARS-CoV-2 infection. At the level of the study: The study sequenced bulk RNA from unsorted whole blood, with chains unpaired.

The germline CDR1 and CDR2 sequences are SGHTA and FQGNSA. V gave up 0 bases and J gave up 7 bases, with 25 bases separating them. The CDR3 spans 19 residues. At least ten counts were recorded for this clonotype. TCRdb reanalysed the 5' RACE reads using MiXCR and keeps one entry per CDR3 protein. The table lists about 75,000 distinct CDR3 sequences, about 11% of them singletons. The sample in question was whole blood, obtained at baseline. The chain joins TRBV7-2 to TRBJ2-1; D is possibly TRBD1 (5 bases). This TCR was sampled from an adult who was a healthcare worker with PCR-confirmed SARS-CoV-2 infection or an uninfected control (not recorded which). CDR3 amino acids: CASSLAHGTGRIGKNEQFF. CDR3 sequence (DNA): TGTGCCAGCAGCTTAGCTCACGGTACAGGTAGAATTGGAAAGAATGAGCAGTTCTTC.